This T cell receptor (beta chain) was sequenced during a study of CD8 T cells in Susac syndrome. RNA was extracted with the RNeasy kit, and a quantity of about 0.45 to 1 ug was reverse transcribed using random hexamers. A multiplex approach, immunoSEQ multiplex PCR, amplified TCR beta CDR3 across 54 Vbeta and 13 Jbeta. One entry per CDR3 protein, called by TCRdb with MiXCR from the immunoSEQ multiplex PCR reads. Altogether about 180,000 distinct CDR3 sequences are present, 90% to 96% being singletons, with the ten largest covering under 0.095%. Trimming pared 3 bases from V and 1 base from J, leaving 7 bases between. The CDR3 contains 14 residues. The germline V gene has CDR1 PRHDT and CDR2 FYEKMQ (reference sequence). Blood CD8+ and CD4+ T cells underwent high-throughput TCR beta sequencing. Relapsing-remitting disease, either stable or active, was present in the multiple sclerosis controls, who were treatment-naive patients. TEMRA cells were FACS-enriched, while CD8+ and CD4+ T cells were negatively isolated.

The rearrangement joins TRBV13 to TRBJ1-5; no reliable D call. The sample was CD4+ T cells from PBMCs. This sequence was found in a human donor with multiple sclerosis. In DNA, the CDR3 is TGTGCCAGCAGCTTTGGACCGAGCAATCAGCCCCAGCATTTT. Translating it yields CASSFGPSNQPQHF.